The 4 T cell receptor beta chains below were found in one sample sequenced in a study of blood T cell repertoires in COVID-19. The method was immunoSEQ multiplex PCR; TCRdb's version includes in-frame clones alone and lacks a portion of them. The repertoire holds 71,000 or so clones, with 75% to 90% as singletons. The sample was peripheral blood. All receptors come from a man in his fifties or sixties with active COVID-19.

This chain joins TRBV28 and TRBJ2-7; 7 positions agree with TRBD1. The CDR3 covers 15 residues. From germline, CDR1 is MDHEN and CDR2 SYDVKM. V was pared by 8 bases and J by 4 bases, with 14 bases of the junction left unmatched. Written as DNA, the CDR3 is TGTGCCAGCCAGAGAAGTCGACAGGGTGTTTACGAGCAGTACTTC. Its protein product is CASQRSRQGVYEQYF.

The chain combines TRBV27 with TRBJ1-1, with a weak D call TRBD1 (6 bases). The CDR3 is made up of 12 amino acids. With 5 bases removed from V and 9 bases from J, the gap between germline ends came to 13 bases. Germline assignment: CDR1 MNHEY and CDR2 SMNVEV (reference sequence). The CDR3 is CASSTGTTKAFF. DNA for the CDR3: TGTGCCAGCAGTACCGGGACAACTAAAGCTTTCTTT.

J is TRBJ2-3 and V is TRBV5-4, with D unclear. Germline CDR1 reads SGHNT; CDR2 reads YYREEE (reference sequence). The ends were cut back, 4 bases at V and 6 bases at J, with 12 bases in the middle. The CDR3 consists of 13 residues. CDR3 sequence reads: CASSKTLQDTQYF. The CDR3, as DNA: TGTGCCAGCAGCAAGACCTTACAGGATACGCAGTATTTT. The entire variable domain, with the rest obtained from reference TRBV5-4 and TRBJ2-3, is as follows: ETGVTQSPTHLIKTRGQQVTLRCSSQSGHNTVSWYQQALGQGPQFIFQYYREEENGRGNFPPRFSGLQFPNYSSELNVNALELDDSALYLCASSKTLQDTQYFGPGTRLTVL.

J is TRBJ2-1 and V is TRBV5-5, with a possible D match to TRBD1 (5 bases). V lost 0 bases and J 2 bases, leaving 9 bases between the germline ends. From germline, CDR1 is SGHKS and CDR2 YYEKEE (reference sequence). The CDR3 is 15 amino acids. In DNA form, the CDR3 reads TGTGCCAGCAGCTTGGTAGGGGCCCCCTACAATGAGCAGTTCTTC. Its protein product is CASSLVGAPYNEQFF.